The 5 T cell receptor beta chains presented below share a single source sample, sequenced in a study of cytotoxic CD8 clonotypes in ibrutinib-treated CLL. Clones were sequenced by immunoSEQ multiplex PCR, and TCRdb holds only the in-frame ones, with some missing. The sample has 40,000 or so clones; under 80% are singletons. This specimen consisted of PBMCs, obtained at disease progression, from a patient treated with ibrutinib. The receptor source for this set is a human donor with chronic lymphocytic leukemia.

The V and J genes are TRBV10-2 and TRBJ2-1; the match to TRBD2 covers 10 bases. Germline loops: CDR1 WSHSY, CDR2 SAAADI. The J segment lost 2 bases and the V segment lost 3 bases, leaving 7 bases of the junction unmatched. This CDR3 is 17 amino acids long. The CDR3: CASSDLPGTSAYNEQFF. The DNA for the CDR3 is TGCGCCAGCAGTGACCTTCCCGGGACTAGCGCCTACAATGAGCAGTTCTTC.

The gene calls are TRBV7-9 and TRBJ2-7; D might be TRBD1 or TRBD2, each matching 5 bases. CDR1 and CDR2 from the germline V gene are SEHNR and FQNEAQ (reference sequence). V dropped 2 bases and J dropped 6 bases, with 23 bases sitting between them. The CDR3 runs to 17 residues. The CDR3 DNA reads as TGTGCCAGCAGCTTAAATTTTGGGCTGGGGGTCCTGGGCGAGCAGTACTTC. Translating it yields CASSLNFGLGVLGEQYF.

CDR3 loop: CARGGTRVYNEQFF. CDR3 in DNA: TGTGCCAGAGGAGGGACTAGGGTCTACAATGAGCAGTTCTTC. The rearrangement links TRBV2 to TRBJ2-1; TRBD2 aligns across 8 bases. Germline trimming cut 9 bases from V and 3 bases from J; bases unmatched to any gene: 7. There are 14 residues in the CDR3. Germline CDR1 reads SNHLY; CDR2 reads FYNNEI.

The CDR3 loop reads CASSLVGTQYF. The CDR3 region has the DNA TGTGCCAGCAGCTTAGTCGGTACGCAGTATTTT. V and J are TRBV7-9 and TRBJ2-3; D is unresolved. Germline CDR1 SEHNR, CDR2 FQNEAQ (reference sequence). Trimming shortened V by 1 base and J by 8 bases, and 4 bases separated the two germline ends. The CDR3 covers 11 residues.

V gene TRBV6-5 combines with J gene TRBJ2-7; 11 bases align to TRBD2. The germline gives CDR1 MNHEY, CDR2 SVGAGI. The CDR3 totals 16 residues. Trimming removed 2 bases from V and 3 bases from J; junction bases left unmatched: 6. The DNA of the CDR3 is TGTGCCAGCAGTTACCGGACTAGCGGGCGAGGCTACGAGCAGTACTTC. This sequence encodes CASSYRTSGRGYEQYF.